This T cell receptor beta chain was identified during a study of cytomegalovirus exposure and HLA in healthy donors. As for this clone: Its antigen is still unknown.

In nominal health when sampled, donors likely had unrecorded immune exposures nonetheless. Whole-study findings and limits: The authors later found most CMV-associated TCR beta chains appeared HLA-restricted.

In the PCR, 60 Vbeta and 13 Jbeta primers were used. Data came from immunoSEQ multiplex PCR; TCRdb stores just in-frame clones and leaves some out. The data show 100,000 to 150,000 clones, with roughly 79% seen just once and approximately 1.4% held by the top ten. Sequenced: PBMCs. The source is a woman in her 40s in good health and CMV-seronegative.

The CDR3 DNA follows: TGTGCCAGCAGCGCCGGACTAGCGAAAGACCTGCAAGAGACCCAGTACTTC. This encodes CASSAGLAKDLQETQYF. This chain uses TRBV7-6 with TRBJ2-5; the match to TRBD2 covers 9 bases. Trimming took 5 bases from V and 2 from J; bases not matched to a gene: 12. CDR3 length equals 17 residues. Germline V gives CDR1 SGHVS, CDR2 FNYEAQ.